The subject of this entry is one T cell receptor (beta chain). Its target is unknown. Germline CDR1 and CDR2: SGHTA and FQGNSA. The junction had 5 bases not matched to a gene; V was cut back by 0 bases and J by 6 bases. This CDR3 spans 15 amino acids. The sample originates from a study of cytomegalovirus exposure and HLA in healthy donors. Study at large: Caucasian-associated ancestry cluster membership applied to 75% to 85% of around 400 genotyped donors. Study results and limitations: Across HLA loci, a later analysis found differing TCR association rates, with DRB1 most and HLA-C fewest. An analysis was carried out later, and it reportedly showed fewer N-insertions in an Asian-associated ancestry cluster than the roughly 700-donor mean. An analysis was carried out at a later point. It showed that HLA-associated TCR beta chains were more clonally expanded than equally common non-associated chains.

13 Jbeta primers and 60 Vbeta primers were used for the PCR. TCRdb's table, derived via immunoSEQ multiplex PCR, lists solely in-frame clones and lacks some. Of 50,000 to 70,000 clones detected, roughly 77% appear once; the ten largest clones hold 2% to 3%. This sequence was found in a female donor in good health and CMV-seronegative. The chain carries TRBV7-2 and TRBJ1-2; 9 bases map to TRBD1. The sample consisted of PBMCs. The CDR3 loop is CASSLATGTGHGYTF. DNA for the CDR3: TGTGCCAGCAGCTTAGCGACCGGGACAGGGCATGGCTACACCTTC.